The sample holds a few counts of the clone carrying this TCR beta chain. Its antigen is unidentified. Peripheral blood, about 10 milliliters per donor, was collected. The CDR3 has 18 amino acids. V lost 0 bases to trimming and J lost 4 bases, with 22 bases between them. Germline V gives CDR1 SGHRS, CDR2 YFSETQ. The authors ran a second PCR of about 7 to 12 cycles using a sample-barcoded 5' primer and a J-beta primer mix. TCRdb used MiXCR to reprocess the 5' RACE reads, holding one entry per CDR3 protein. The data contain about 1,400,000 distinct CDR3 sequences, approximately 38% of them singletons. The data are from a study of blood T cells in healthy people across ages. Study-level points and caveats: One million T cells yielded diversity estimates that were considered underestimates.

This receptor was identified in a woman under 30 in good health. The rearrangement joins TRBV5-1 to TRBJ2-5; a possible D gene is TRBD2 (6 bases). The specimen sequenced was blood. CDR3 sequence: CASSLVKSFRGFGETQYF. For the CDR3, the DNA is TGCGCCAGCAGCTTGGTAAAATCGTTTCGGGGGTTTGGAGAGACCCAGTACTTC.